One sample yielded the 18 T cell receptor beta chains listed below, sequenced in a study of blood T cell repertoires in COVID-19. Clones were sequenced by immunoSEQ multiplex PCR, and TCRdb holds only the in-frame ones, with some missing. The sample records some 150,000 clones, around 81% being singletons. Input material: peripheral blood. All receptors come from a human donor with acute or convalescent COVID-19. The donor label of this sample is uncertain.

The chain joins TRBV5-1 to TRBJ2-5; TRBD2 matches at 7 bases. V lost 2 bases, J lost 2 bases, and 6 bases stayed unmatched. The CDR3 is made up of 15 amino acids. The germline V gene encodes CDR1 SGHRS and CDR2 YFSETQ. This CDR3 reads CASSLNFGGQETQYF. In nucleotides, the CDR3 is TGCGCCAGCAGCTTAAATTTCGGGGGGCAAGAGACCCAGTACTTC.

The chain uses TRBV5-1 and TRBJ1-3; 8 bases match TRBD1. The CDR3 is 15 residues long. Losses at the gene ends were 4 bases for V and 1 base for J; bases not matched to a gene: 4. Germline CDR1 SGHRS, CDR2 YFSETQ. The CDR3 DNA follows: TGCGCCAGCAGCGAACGGACAGGGTCTGGAAACACCATATATTTT. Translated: CASSERTGSGNTIYF.

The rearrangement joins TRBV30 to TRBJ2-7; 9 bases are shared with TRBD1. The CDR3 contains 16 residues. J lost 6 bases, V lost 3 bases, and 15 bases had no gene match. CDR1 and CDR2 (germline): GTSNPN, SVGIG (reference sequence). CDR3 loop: CAWRPPGQGRSVEQYF. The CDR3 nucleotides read TGTGCCTGGAGACCCCCGGGACAGGGAAGGTCGGTCGAGCAGTACTTC.

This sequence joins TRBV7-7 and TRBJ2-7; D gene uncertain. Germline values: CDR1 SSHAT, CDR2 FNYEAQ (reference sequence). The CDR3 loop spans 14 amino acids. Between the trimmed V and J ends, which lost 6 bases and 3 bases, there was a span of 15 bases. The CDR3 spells CASSYSTTSYEQYF. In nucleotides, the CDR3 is TGTGCCAGCAGTTACTCCACCACGAGCTACGAGCAGTACTTC. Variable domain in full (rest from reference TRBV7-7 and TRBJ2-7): GAGVSQSPRYKVTKRGQDVTLRCDPISSHATLYWYQQALGQGPEFLTYFNYEAQPDKSGLPSDRFSAERPEGSISTLTIQRTEQRDSAMYRCASSYSTTSYEQYFGPGTRLTVT.

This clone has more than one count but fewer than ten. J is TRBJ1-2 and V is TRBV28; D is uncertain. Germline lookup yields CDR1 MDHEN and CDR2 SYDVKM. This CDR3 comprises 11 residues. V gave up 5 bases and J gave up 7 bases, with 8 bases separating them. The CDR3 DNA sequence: TGTGCCAGCAGTCGGAGTATTGGCTACACCTTC. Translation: CASSRSIGYTF.

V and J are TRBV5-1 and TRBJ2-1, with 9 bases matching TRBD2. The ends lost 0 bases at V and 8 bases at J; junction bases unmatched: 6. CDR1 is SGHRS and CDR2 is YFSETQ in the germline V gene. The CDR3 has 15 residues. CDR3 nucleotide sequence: TGCGCCAGCAGCTTGGGTCCTAGCGGGGATGATGAGCAGTTCTTC. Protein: CASSLGPSGDDEQFF.

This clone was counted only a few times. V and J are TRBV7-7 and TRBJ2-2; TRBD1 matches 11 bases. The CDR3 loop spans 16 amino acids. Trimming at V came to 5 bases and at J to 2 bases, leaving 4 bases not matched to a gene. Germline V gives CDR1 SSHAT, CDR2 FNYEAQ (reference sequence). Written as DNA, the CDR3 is TGTGCCAGCAGCCCGCGGACAGGGGGCAACACCGGGGAGCTGTTTTTT. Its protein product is CASSPRTGGNTGELFF.

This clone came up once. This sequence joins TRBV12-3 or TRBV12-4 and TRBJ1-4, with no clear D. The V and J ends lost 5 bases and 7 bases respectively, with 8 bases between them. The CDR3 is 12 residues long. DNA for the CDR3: TGTGCCAGCAGTATGCGTTCTGAAAAACTGTTTTTT. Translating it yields CASSMRSEKLFF.

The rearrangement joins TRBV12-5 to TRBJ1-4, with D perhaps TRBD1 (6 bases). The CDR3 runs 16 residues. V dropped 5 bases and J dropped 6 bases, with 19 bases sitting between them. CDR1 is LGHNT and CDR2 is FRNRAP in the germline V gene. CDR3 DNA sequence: TGTGCTAGTGGTCCTGGTACGAGGGAGGGGGATGAAAAACTGTTTTTT. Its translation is CASGPGTREGDEKLFF.

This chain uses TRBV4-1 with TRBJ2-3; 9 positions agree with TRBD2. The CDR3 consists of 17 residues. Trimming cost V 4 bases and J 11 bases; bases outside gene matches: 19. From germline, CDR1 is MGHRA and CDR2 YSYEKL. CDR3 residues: CASSRLEASGTPGGQYF. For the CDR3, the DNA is TGCGCCAGCAGCCGATTGGAAGCTAGCGGGACCCCAGGGGGGCAGTATTTT.

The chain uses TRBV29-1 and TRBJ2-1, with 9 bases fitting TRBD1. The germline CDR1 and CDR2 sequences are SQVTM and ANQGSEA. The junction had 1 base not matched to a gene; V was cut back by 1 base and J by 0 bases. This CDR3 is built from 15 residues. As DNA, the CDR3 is TGCAGCGTTGAAGGGACAGGGGCCTCCTACAATGAGCAGTTCTTC. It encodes CSVEGTGASYNEQFF.

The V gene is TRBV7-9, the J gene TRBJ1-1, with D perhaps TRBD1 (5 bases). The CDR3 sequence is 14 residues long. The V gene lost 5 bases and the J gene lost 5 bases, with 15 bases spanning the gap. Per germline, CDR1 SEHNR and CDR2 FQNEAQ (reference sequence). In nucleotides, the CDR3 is TGTGCCAGCAGCCTATTAGGGGAGGGAACTGAAGCTTTCTTT. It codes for CASSLLGEGTEAFF.

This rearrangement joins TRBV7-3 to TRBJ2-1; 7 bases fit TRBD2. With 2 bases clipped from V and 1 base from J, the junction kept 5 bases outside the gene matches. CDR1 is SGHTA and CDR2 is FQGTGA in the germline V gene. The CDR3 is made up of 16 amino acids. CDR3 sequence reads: CASSLVLAESYNEQFF. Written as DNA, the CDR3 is TGTGCCAGCAGCTTAGTCCTAGCGGAATCCTACAATGAGCAGTTCTTC.

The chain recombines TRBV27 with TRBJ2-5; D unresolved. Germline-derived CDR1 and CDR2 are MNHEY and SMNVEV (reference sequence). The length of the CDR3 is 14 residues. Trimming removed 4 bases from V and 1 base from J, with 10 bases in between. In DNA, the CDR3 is TGTGCCAGCAGTTCGACGGCGGCCCAAGAGACCCAGTACTTC. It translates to CASSSTAAQETQYF.

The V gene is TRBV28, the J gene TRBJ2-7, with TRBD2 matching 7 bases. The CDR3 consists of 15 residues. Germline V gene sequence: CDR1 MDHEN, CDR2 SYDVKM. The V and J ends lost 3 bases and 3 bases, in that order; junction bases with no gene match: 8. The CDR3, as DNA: TGTGCCAGCAGTTTCCCCGGGAGGCTGATCTACGAGCAGTACTTC. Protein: CASSFPGRLIYEQYF. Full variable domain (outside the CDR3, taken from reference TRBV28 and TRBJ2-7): DVKVTQSSRYLVKRTGEKVFLECVQDMDHENMFWYRQDPGLGLRLIYFSYDVKMKEKGDIPEGYSVSREKKERFSLILESASTNQTSMYLCASSFPGRLIYEQYFGPGTRLTVT.

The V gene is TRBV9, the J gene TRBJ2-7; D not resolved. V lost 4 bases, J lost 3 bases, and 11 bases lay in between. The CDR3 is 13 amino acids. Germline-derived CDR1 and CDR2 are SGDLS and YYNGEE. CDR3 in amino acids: CASSTDPGYEQYF. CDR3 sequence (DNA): TGTGCCAGCAGCACCGACCCGGGCTACGAGCAGTACTTC.

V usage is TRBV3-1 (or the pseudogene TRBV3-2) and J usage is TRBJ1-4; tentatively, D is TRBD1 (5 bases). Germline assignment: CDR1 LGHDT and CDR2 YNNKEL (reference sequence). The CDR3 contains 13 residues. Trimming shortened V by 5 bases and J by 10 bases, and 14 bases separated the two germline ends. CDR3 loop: CASSGQRGVKLFF. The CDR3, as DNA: TGTGCCAGCAGCGGCCAGCGGGGGGTAAAACTGTTTTTT.

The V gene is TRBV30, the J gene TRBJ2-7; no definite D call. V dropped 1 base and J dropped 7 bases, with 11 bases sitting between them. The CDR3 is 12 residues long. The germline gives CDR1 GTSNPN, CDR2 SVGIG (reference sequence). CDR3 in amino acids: CAWSALRGEQYF. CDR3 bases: TGTGCCTGGAGTGCCCTCAGAGGAGAGCAGTACTTC. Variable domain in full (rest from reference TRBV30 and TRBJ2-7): SQTIHQWPATLVQPVGSPLSLECTVEGTSNPNLYWYRQAAGRGLQLLFYSVGIGQISSEVPQNLSASRPQDRQFILSSKKLLLSDSGFYLCAWSALRGEQYFGPGTRLTVT.